This T cell receptor (beta chain) was identified in a study of OX40 agonist ivuxolimab in advanced cancers. Across the whole study: Prior anti-PD-1, anti-PD-L1 or anti-CTLA-4 therapy was allowed; over 30% had some.

CDR1 is MDHEN and CDR2 is SYDVKM in the germline V gene. The CDR3 is made up of 14 amino acids. The V end was cut by 3 bases, the J end by 8 bases, with 13 bases between. Blood samples were obtained at baseline, cycle 4 day 1, and cycle 7 day 1. This table comes from immunoSEQ multiplex PCR, and its TCRdb copy is limited to in-frame clones, with some not included. Altogether about 64,000 clones are present, under 95% being singletons, with the ten largest covering over 4%. The sequences come from CD4+ or CD8+ T cells sorted from blood, collected in a trial of the OX40 agonist ivuxolimab. This receptor was identified in an adult with an advanced solid tumor such as melanoma, head and neck, liver or kidney cancer. The chain is built from TRBV28 and TRBJ2-2; perhaps D is TRBD1 or TRBD2 (6 bases each). CDR3 protein: CASSFPGGPGELFF. CDR3 bases: TGTGCCAGCAGTTTTCCTGGGGGGCCTGGGGAGCTGTTTTTT. Looking up the rest from reference TRBV28 and TRBJ2-2 gives the full variable domain: DVKVTQSSRYLVKRTGEKVFLECVQDMDHENMFWYRQDPGLGLRLIYFSYDVKMKEKGDIPEGYSVSREKKERFSLILESASTNQTSMYLCASSFPGGPGELFFGEGSRLTVL.